These 23 T cell receptor beta chains were all obtained from the same sample, sequenced in a study of metastatic and nonmetastatic thyroid tumors. No patient received treatment before thyroid surgery. TCRdb used MiXCR to call clones anew from the PCR reads. The sample holds more than 10,000 clones, 26% seen once. The sample taken for sequencing was tumor tissue. These receptors all stem from a female donor with papillary thyroid cancer or a benign thyroid nodule (not recorded which). Some clones in this sample may be carry-over from other donors' samples.

This clone was counted only a few times. The chain carries TRBV27 and TRBJ1-2, with a tentative D call TRBD1 (6 bases). This CDR3 has 14 amino acids. With 0 bases removed from V and 7 bases from J, the gap between germline ends came to 12 bases. Per germline, CDR1 MNHEY and CDR2 SMNVEV (reference sequence). Written as DNA, the CDR3 is TGTGCCAGCAGTTTATCGCCAGGGGCGGTTGGCTACACCTTC. This gives the protein CASSLSPGAVGYTF.

V and J are TRBV25-1 and TRBJ2-3; D is uncertain. Germline CDR1 MGHDK, CDR2 SYGVNS. This CDR3 region has 15 residues. Trimming stripped 2 bases from V and 0 bases from J, with 9 bases between. Written as DNA, the CDR3 is TGTGCCAGCAGTGAACCAACTACTAGCACAGATACGCAGTATTTT. It encodes CASSEPTTSTDTQYF.

The chain is built from TRBV20-1 and TRBJ1-3, with D unresolved. The germline V gene encodes CDR1 DFQATT and CDR2 SNEGSKA (reference sequence). The CDR3 is made up of 12 amino acids. V lost 0 bases to trimming and J lost 4 bases, with 4 bases between them. This CDR3 reads CSARDTGNTIYF. The CDR3 DNA follows: TGCAGTGCTAGAGATACCGGAAACACCATATATTTT.

DNA for the CDR3: TGCGCCAGCAGCTCCCTTCGGGGGGAGCAGTACTTC. The encoded protein is CASSSLRGEQYF. This chain links TRBV5-1 with TRBJ2-7; a weak D match, TRBD2 (6 bases). This CDR3 is built from 12 residues. In germline, CDR1 is SGHRS, CDR2 YFSETQ. V lost 3 bases, J lost 7 bases, and 11 bases lay in between.

This clone was observed at least ten times. This chain connects TRBV7-9 to TRBJ2-3, with a possible D match to TRBD1 (5 bases). V shed 2 bases and J shed 2 bases, with 11 bases lying between them. This CDR3 is built from 15 residues. Germline values: CDR1 SEHNR, CDR2 FQNEAQ (reference sequence). This CDR3 reads CASSLRQYYTDTQYF. The CDR3, as DNA: TGTGCCAGCAGCTTAAGACAGTACTACACAGATACGCAGTATTTT.

Comment on this clone: A much larger clone lies one base from this, so it may be a read error. The rearrangement uses TRBV20-1 and TRBJ2-4; D call uncertain. The germline V gene encodes CDR1 DFQATT and CDR2 SNEGSKA (reference sequence). This CDR3 spans 11 amino acids. V dropped 5 bases and J dropped 7 bases, with 9 bases sitting between them. CDR3 nucleotide sequence: TGCAGTGCTCATCAGCCTAACATTCAGTACTTC. It encodes CSAHQPNIQYF.

By sample share, this clone is medium-sized (0.01 to 0.1%). V gene TRBV2 combines with J gene TRBJ2-1; TRBD1 matches 8 bases. The CDR3 loop spans 14 amino acids. Germline assignment: CDR1 SNHLY and CDR2 FYNNEI. The trim removed 8 bases at V and 3 bases at J, leaving 6 bases unmatched. The CDR3 reads CASQPGQDYNEQFF. CDR3 DNA sequence: TGTGCCAGCCAACCGGGACAGGACTACAATGAGCAGTTCTTC.

This clone has a count of ten or more. A much more abundant neighbour one base away suggests this may be a read error. The rearrangement links TRBV6-1 to TRBJ2-7, with 7 positions matching TRBD1. The CDR3 contains 14 residues. Germline CDR1 reads MNHNS; CDR2 reads SASEGT. CDR3 sequence (DNA): TGTGCCGGCAGCCCACGGACAGGAGCCTACGAGCAGTACTTC. Residues: CAGSPRTGAYEQYF.

The V gene is TRBV27, the J gene TRBJ1-1, with D possibly matching TRBD1 (5 bases). V lost 0 bases, J lost 4 bases, and 21 bases lay in between. Per the germline V gene, CDR1 is MNHEY and CDR2 is SMNVEV (reference sequence). The CDR3 has 18 residues. The CDR3 reads CASSLSRSSIGGFTEAFF. The CDR3 DNA reads as TGTGCCAGCAGTTTATCGAGGTCATCGATTGGGGGGTTCACTGAAGCTTTCTTT.

The chain carries TRBV6-2 or TRBV6-3 and TRBJ2-2; the D gene is possibly TRBD2 (6 bases). The V gene's germline CDR1 is MNHEY and CDR2 SVGEGT. V was shortened by 6 bases and J by 6 bases, with 14 bases between the two germline ends. The CDR3 runs 14 residues. CDR3 loop: CASRLAGMPGELFF. Here the CDR3 DNA reads TGTGCCAGCAGACTAGCTGGTATGCCCGGGGAGCTGTTTTTT.

This clone was counted a few times. V gene TRBV6-5 combines with J gene TRBJ2-5; 12 bases map to TRBD2. V lost 4 bases, J lost 4 bases, and 13 bases stayed unmatched. The CDR3 length is 18 residues. Germline CDR1 reads MNHEY; CDR2 reads SVGAGI. The CDR3 DNA reads as TGTGCCAGCAGTTTCAGAGGTCTAGCGGGGGGGGCCCGAGAGACCCAGTACTTC. Translated: CASSFRGLAGGARETQYF.

In its sample, this clone was seen a few times. This may be a read error: a much more frequent sequence differs by one nucleotide. This CDR3 is also generated by other DNA sequences in the sample. The chain links TRBV5-6 to TRBJ2-7; unclear D gene. V lost 0 bases to trimming and J lost 5 bases, with 6 bases between them. The CDR3 loop spans 12 amino acids. Germline V lookup: CDR1 SGHDT, CDR2 YYEEEE. CDR3 DNA: TGTGCCAGCAGCTTGGGAAGGAACGAGCAGTACTTC. This codes for CASSLGRNEQYF.

Only a few counts were recorded for this clone. Compared with germline, one end of the junction differs, possibly owing to a read error. The CDR3 loop reads CIVEDRILGETQYF. In DNA, the CDR3 is TGCATCGTTGAGGATCGGATACTCGGAGAGACCCAGTACTTC. The chain uses TRBV29-1 and TRBJ2-5; no clear D. CDR3 length: 14 residues. Per germline, CDR1 SQVTM and CDR2 ANQGSEA. Based on the CDR3 plus reference TRBV29-1 and TRBJ2-5, the full variable domain is SAVISQKPSRDICQRGTSLTIQCQVDSQVTMMFWYRQQPGQSLTLIATANQGSEATYESGFVIDKFPISRPNLTFSTLTVSNMSPEDSSIYLCIVEDRILGETQYFGPGTRLLVL.

There are many counts of this clone. The chain employs TRBV20-1 and TRBJ1-2; 8 bases are shared with TRBD1. J lost 8 bases, V lost 8 bases, and 10 bases had no gene match. Germline CDR1 reads DFQATT; CDR2 reads SNEGSKA (reference sequence). The CDR3 runs to 12 residues. The CDR3 nucleotides are TGCAGTTTCGGGGGCAGGGGGCGAGGCTACACCTTC. Translation gives CSFGGRGRGYTF.

There are many counts of this clone. The chain uses TRBV11-3 and TRBJ2-2, with 7 bases lining up with TRBD1. V was clipped by 1 base and J by 3 bases; unmatched bases: 5. Germline CDR1 reads SGHNT; CDR2 reads YENEEA. The CDR3 has 16 residues. CDR3: CASSLADRVDTGELFF. CDR3 nucleotide sequence: TGTGCCAGCAGCTTAGCCGACAGGGTGGACACCGGGGAGCTGTTTTTT.

This clone was observed a handful of times. J is TRBJ1-1 and V is TRBV30; tentatively, D is TRBD1 (6 bases). With 7 bases removed from V and 8 bases from J, the gap between germline ends came to 20 bases. Germline V lookup: CDR1 GTSNPN, CDR2 SVGIG (reference sequence). The CDR3 length is 13 residues. The CDR3 DNA sequence: TGTGCCTCACCCCTGTGGGACATGGGAGAAGCTTTCTTT. This gives the protein CASPLWDMGEAFF.

This clone was observed many times. The chain carries TRBV20-1 and TRBJ2-7; the D gene is possibly TRBD2 (6 bases). The CDR3 has 13 amino acids. Germline-derived CDR1 and CDR2 are DFQATT and SNEGSKA (reference sequence). CDR3 amino acids: CSLDRDSSYEQYF. The CDR3 nucleotides are TGCAGCTTAGACCGGGACTCGTCCTACGAGCAGTACTTC.

This clone was detected many times. The chain recombines TRBV28 with TRBJ2-3; D is perhaps TRBD1 or TRBD2 (5 bases each). V was pared by 5 bases and J by 0 bases, with 15 bases between. CDR1 MDHEN and CDR2 SYDVKM come from the germline V gene. The CDR3 spans 16 residues. The CDR3 region is CASSPWDGPSTDTQYF. CDR3 nucleotides: TGTGCCAGCAGTCCTTGGGACGGCCCTAGCACAGATACGCAGTATTTT.

This clone counts as medium-sized. The chain has TRBV10-3 and TRBJ1-2; 8 bases are a match to TRBD1. Germline CDR1 reads ENHRY; CDR2 reads SYGVKD. V was clipped by 10 bases and J by 8 bases; unmatched bases: 9. The CDR3 spans 12 residues. CDR3 protein: CATRQGRAGYTF. CDR3 bases: TGTGCCACCCGACAGGGGAGGGCGGGCTACACCTTC.

In its sample, this clone is medium-sized. The chain uses TRBV7-2 and TRBJ1-4, with D unresolved. Trimming pared 7 bases from V and 2 bases from J, leaving 11 bases between. The CDR3 consists of 14 residues. In germline, CDR1 is SGHTA, CDR2 FQGNSA. The DNA of the CDR3 is TGTGCCAGCACTGAGGGTAGCACTAATGAAAAACTGTTTTTT. Protein: CASTEGSTNEKLFF.

Note on this clone: A much larger clonotype is one base distant, so this may be a read error. J is TRBJ2-7 and V is TRBV5-4, with 10 bases that match TRBD2. Looked up from germline, CDR1 is SGHNT and CDR2 is YYREEE (reference sequence). Trimming cost V 4 bases and J 3 bases; bases outside gene matches: 7. There are 15 residues in the CDR3. In DNA form, the CDR3 reads TGTGCCAGCAGCGCCGGACTAGCGGAGGGCTACGAGCAGTACTTC. Translation: CASSAGLAEGYEQYF.

This clone has more than one count but fewer than ten. V and J are TRBV5-5 and TRBJ2-5; 7 bases agree with TRBD2. The CDR3 has 14 residues. CDR1 SGHKS and CDR2 YYEKEE come from the germline V gene (reference sequence). After removal of 4 bases from V and 4 bases from J, the junction contained 7 bases not matched to a gene. CDR3 protein: CASSPGLEGETQYF. The CDR3 coding sequence is TGTGCCAGCAGCCCCGGACTAGAGGGAGAGACCCAGTACTTC.

This clone rates as medium-sized. The chain is built from TRBV30 and TRBJ1-3; tentatively, D is TRBD1 (5 bases). There are 13 residues in the CDR3. CDR1 is GTSNPN and CDR2 is SVGIG in the germline V gene (reference sequence). V lost 3 bases and J 6 bases, leaving 12 bases between the germline ends. The CDR3 DNA sequence: TGTGCCTGGAGGTGGGGACGTTCAAACACCATATATTTT. Translation: CAWRWGRSNTIYF.